This note documents a single T cell receptor beta chain sequence. The data were obtained in a study of patients and donors after allogeneic stem cell transplantation. This CDR3 is built from 16 residues. The germline V and J ends were trimmed by 4 bases and 1 base, with 13 bases remaining between them. The germline gives CDR1 SGHTA, CDR2 FQGNSA. From the RT-PCR reads, TCRdb called clonotypes with MiXCR, one entry per CDR3 protein. The table shows about a million distinct CDR3 sequences, with roughly 18% occurring only once. Material: blood, either unsorted or a sorted T cell fraction (not recorded which). This clonotype was obtained from a human donor who was either an allogeneic HSCT recipient or a stem cell or donor lymphocyte infusion donor (not recorded which). It is not recorded whose cells these are; they may come from a transplant donor. The rearrangement uses TRBV7-2 and TRBJ1-4; D might be TRBD1 (5 bases). CDR3 DNA: TGTGCCAGCAGCTCCCTTTGGGGCAGAACTAATGAAAAACTGTTTTTT. The encoded protein is CASSSLWGRTNEKLFF.